This T cell receptor (beta chain) comes out of a study of blood T cell repertoires in COVID-19. Study-level background: From T cells, B-cell-depleted T cells, or PBMCs came the material, which was cDNA or gDNA.

The CDR3 loop spans 15 amino acids. Germline values: CDR1 SNHLY, CDR2 FYNNEI. V was cut by 4 bases and J by 4 bases, with 13 bases left in between. Original methodology: How many nucleated cells were present was estimated from reference gene primer amplification. Measured with immunoSEQ multiplex PCR; TCRdb has only the in-frame clones, and not every one. The V and J calls and the clone size are those of that table, but D and trimming were determined from the DNA. This sample has 200,000 to 250,000 clones, with around 81% found just once. This chain connects TRBV2 to TRBJ2-2, with D possibly TRBD1 on 5 matching bases. The TCR was taken from a woman in her 70s with acute or convalescent COVID-19. Material: peripheral blood. The CDR3 protein is CASSVYETVTGELFF. CDR3 nucleotide sequence: TGTGCCAGCAGTGTTTATGAGACAGTCACCGGGGAGCTGTTTTTT.